The TCR beta chain under discussion was sequenced for a study of blood T cell repertoires in COVID-19. Across the whole study: T cells, B-cell-depleted T cells, or PBMCs provided the cDNA or gDNA that served as material.

Methods used by the authors: Estimation of nucleated cell counts was performed using reference gene primer amplification. Assay: immunoSEQ multiplex PCR; the TCRdb copy retains only in-frame clones and omits some. For V, J and clone size, that table is used; D and trimming come from the DNA. The sample yields approximately 99,000 clones, less than 75% seen once. Trimming cost V 4 bases and J 3 bases, with 13 bases left between them. This CDR3 contains 14 residues. CDR1 SQVTM and CDR2 ANQGSEA come from the germline V gene. V and J are TRBV29-1 and TRBJ1-5; maybe TRBD1 (6 bases). Sequenced sample: peripheral blood. The clonotype originates from a woman between 40 and 55 years old with acute or convalescent COVID-19. CDR3 in amino acids: CSVGGGGSNQPQHF. CDR3 bases: TGCAGCGTTGGAGGGGGGGGGTCCAATCAGCCCCAGCATTTT.